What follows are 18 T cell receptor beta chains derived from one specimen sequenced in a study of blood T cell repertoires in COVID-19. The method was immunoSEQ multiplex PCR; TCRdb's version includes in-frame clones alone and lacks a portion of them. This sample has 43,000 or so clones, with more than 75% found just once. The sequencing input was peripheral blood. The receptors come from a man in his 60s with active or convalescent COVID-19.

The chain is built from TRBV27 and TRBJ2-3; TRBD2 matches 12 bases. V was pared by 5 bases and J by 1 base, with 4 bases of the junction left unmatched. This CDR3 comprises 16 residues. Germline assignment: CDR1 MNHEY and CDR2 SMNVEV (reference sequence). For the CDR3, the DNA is TGTGCCAGCAGTCCAAGGACTAGCGGGGGCACAGATACGCAGTATTTT. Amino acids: CASSPRTSGGTDTQYF.

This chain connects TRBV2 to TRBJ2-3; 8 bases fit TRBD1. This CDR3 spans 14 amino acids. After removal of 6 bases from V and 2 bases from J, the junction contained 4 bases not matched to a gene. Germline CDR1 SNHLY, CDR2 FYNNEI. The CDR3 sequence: CASSRDRTTDTQYF. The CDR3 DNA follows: TGTGCCAGCAGCCGGGACAGGACCACAGATACGCAGTATTTT.

The CDR3 spells CAWSRGNYGYTF. The CDR3 DNA reads TGTGCCTGGAGCAGGGGGAACTATGGCTACACCTTC. J is TRBJ1-2 and V is TRBV30; 7 bases match TRBD1. V lost 3 bases to trimming and J lost 2 bases; unmatched junction nucleotides: 0. Germline assignment: CDR1 GTSNPN and CDR2 SVGIG (reference sequence). The CDR3 has 12 residues.

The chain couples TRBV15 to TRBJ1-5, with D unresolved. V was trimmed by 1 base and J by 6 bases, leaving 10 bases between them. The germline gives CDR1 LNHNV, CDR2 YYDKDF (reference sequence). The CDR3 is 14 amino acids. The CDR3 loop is CATSRVGGGQPQHF. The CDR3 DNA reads TGTGCCACCAGCAGAGTCGGAGGAGGTCAGCCCCAGCATTTT.

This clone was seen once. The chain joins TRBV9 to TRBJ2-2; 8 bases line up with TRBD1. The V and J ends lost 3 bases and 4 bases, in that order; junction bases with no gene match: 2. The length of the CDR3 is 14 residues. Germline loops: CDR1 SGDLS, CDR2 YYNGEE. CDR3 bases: TGTGCCAGCAGCGGGACAGGGAGCACCGGGGAGCTGTTTTTT. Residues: CASSGTGSTGELFF.

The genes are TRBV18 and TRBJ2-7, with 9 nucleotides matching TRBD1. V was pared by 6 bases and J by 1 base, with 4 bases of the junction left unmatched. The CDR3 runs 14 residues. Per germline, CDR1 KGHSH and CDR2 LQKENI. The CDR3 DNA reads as TGTGCCAGCTCCTCTGGACAGGGGTCCTACGAGCAGTACTTC. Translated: CASSSGQGSYEQYF.

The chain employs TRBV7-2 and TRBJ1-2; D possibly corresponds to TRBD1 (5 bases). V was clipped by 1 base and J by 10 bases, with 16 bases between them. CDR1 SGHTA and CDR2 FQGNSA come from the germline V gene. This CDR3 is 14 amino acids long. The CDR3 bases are TGTGCCAGCAGCTTAGAGGCCCCTGACAGTACCTACACCTTC. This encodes CASSLEAPDSTYTF. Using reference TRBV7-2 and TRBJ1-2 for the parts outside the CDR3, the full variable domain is GAGVSQSPSNKVTEKGKDVELRCDPISGHTALYWYRQSLGQGLEFLIYFQGNSAPDKSGLPSDRFSAERTGGSVSTLTIQRTQQEDSAVYLCASSLEAPDSTYTFGSGTRLTVV.

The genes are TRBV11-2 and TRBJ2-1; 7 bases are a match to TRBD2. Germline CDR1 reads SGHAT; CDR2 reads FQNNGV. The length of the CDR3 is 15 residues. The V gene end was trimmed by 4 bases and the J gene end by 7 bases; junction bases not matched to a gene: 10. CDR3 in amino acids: CASSSYQRGMNEQFF. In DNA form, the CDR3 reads TGTGCCAGCAGCTCTTACCAGCGGGGAATGAATGAGCAGTTCTTC. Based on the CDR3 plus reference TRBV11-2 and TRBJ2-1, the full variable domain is EAGVAQSPRYKIIEKRQSVAFWCNPISGHATLYWYQQILGQGPKLLIQFQNNGVVDDSQLPKDRFSAERLKGVDSTLKIQPAKLEDSAVYLCASSSYQRGMNEQFFGPGTRLTVL.

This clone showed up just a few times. This CDR3 is CASSQDIGQKNIQYF. CDR3 DNA: TGCGCCAGCAGCCAAGATATAGGACAGAAAAACATTCAGTACTTC. The chain carries TRBV4-1 and TRBJ2-4; tentative D call: TRBD1 (6 bases). The germline gives CDR1 MGHRA, CDR2 YSYEKL. CDR3 length: 15 amino acids. Trimming removed 0 bases from V and 4 bases from J, with 10 bases in between.

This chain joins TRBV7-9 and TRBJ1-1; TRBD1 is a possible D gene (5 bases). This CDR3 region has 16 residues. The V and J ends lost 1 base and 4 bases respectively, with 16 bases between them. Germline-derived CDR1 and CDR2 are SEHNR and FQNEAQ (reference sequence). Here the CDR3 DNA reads TGTGCCAGCAGCTTAGATTATGGCCCTGGGGCCACTGAAGCTTTCTTT. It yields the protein CASSLDYGPGATEAFF.

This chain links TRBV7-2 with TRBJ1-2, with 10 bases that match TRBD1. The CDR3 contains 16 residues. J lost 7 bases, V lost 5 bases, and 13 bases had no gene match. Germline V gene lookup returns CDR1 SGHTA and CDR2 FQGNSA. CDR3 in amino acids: CASSQTYGTGARGYTF. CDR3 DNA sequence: TGTGCCAGCAGCCAAACTTATGGGACAGGGGCTCGTGGCTACACCTTC.

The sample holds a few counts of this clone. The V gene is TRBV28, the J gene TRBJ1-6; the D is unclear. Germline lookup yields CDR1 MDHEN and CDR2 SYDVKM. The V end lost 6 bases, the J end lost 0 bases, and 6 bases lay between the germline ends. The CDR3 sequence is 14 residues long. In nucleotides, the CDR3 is TGTGCCAGCAGCAGAAGCTCCTATAATTCACCCCTCCACTTT. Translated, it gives CASSRSSYNSPLHF.

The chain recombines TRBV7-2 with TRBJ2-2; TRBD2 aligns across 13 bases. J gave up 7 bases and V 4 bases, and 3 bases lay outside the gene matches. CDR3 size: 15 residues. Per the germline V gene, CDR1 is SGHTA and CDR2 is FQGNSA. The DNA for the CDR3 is TGTGCCAGCAGCTCGACTAGCGGGGGGTTCGGGGAGCTGTTTTTT. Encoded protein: CASSSTSGGFGELFF.

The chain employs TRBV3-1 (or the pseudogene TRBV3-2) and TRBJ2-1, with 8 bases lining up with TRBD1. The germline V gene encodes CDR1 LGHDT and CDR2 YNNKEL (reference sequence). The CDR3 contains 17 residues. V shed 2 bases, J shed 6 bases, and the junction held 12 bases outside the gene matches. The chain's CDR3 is CASSQYAPGTGANEQFF. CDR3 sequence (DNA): TGTGCCAGCAGCCAATACGCCCCGGGGACAGGTGCCAATGAGCAGTTCTTC.

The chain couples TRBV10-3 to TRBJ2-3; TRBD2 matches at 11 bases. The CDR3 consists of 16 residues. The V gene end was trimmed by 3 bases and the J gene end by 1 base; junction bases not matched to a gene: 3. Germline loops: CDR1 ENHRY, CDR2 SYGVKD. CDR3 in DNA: TGTGCCATCAGTGAAACACTAGCGGGGGGCACAGATACGCAGTATTTT. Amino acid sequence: CAISETLAGGTDTQYF.

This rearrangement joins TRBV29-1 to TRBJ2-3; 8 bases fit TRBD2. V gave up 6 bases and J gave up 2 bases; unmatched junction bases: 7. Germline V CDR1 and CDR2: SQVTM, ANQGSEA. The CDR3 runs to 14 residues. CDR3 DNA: TGCAGCGTCTCAGCGGGGGCGAACACAGATACGCAGTATTTT. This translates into CSVSAGANTDTQYF.

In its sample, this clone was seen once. CDR3 protein: CASKAGTTNNEQFF. CDR3 nucleotides: TGTGCCAGCAAAGCGGGGACGACCAACAATGAGCAGTTCTTC. V usage is TRBV27 and J usage is TRBJ2-1; 7 nucleotides match TRBD2. V shed 7 bases, J shed 5 bases, and the junction held 8 bases outside the gene matches. CDR3 length: 14 amino acids. Germline V gene data show CDR1 as MNHEY and CDR2 as SMNVEV (reference sequence).

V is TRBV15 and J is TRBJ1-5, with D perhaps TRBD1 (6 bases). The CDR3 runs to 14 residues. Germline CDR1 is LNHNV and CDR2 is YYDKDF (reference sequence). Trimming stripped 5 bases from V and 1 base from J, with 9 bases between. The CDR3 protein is CATSRTGSNQPQHF. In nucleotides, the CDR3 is TGTGCCACCAGCCGAACAGGGAGCAATCAGCCCCAGCATTTT.